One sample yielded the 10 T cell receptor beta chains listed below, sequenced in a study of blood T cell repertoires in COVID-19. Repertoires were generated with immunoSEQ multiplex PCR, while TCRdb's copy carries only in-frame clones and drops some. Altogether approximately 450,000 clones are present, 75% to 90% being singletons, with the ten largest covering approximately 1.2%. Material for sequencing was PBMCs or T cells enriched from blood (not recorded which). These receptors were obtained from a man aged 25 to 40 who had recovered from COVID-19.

The CDR3 is CASSTLPSSGANVLTF. CDR3 nucleotide sequence: TGTGCCAGTAGTACCCTTCCGAGCTCTGGGGCCAACGTCCTGACTTTC. The chain combines TRBV19 with TRBJ2-6, with D hard to call. The germline V gene has CDR1 LNHDA and CDR2 SQIVND (reference sequence). The V and J ends lost 4 bases and 0 bases respectively, with 10 bases between them. The CDR3 consists of 16 residues. The entire variable domain, with the rest obtained from reference TRBV19 and TRBJ2-6, is as follows: DGGITQSPKYLFRKEGQNVTLSCEQNLNHDAMYWYRQDPGQGLRLIYYSQIVNDFQKGDIAEGYSVSREKKESFPLTVTSAQKNPTAFYLCASSTLPSSGANVLTFGAGSRLTVL.

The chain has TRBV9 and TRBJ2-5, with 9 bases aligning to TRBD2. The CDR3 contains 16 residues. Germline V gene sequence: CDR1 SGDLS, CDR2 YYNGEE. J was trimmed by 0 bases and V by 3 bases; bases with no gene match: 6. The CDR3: CASSAGTSSDQETQYF. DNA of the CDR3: TGTGCCAGCAGCGCAGGGACTAGCAGTGACCAAGAGACCCAGTACTTC. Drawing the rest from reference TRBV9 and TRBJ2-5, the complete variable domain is DSGVTQTPKHLITATGQRVTLRCSPRSGDLSVYWYQQSLDQGLQFLIQYYNGEERAKGNILERFSAQQFPDLHSELNLSSLELGDSALYFCASSAGTSSDQETQYFGPGTRLLVL.

CDR3 protein: CASSLQGAQDEQYF. CDR3 in DNA: TGTGCCAGCAGCTTGCAGGGGGCGCAGGACGAGCAGTACTTC. This rearrangement joins TRBV13 to TRBJ2-7, with TRBD1 matching over 8 bases. V dropped 3 bases and J dropped 5; count of bases not matched to a gene: 6. Germline-derived CDR1 and CDR2 are PRHDT and FYEKMQ (reference sequence). The CDR3 spans 14 residues.

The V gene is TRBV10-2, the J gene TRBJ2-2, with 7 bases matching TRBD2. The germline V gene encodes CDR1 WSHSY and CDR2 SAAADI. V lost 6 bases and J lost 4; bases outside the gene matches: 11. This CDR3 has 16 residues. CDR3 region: CASRGVAGDGTGELFF. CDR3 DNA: TGCGCCAGCAGGGGGGTCGCGGGAGATGGCACCGGGGAGCTGTTTTTT.

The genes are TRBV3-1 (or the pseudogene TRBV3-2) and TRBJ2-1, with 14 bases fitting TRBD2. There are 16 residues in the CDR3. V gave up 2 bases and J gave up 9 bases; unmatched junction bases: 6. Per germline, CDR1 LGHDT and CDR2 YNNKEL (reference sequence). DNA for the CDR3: TGTGCCAGCAGCCAATCTGGGACTAGCGGGAGTGTTGAGCAGTTCTTC. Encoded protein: CASSQSGTSGSVEQFF.

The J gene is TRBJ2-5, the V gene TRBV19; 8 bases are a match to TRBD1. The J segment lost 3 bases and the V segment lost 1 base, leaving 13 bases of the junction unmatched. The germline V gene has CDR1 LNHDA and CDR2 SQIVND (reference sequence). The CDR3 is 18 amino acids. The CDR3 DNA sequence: TGTGCCAGTAGTATAGTTGGGACAGGATACTCAAGGAAAGAGACCCAGTACTTC. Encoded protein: CASSIVGTGYSRKETQYF.

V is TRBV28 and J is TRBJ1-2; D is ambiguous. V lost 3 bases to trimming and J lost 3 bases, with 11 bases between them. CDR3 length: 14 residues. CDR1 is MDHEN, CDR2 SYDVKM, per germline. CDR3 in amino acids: CASSFYRGDYGYTF. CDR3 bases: TGTGCCAGCAGTTTTTATCGGGGAGACTATGGCTACACCTTC.

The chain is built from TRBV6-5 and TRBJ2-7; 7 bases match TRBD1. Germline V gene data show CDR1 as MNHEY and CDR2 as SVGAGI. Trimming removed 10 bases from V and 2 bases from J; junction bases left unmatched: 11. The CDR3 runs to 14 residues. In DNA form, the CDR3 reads TGTGCCACTGGGGACAGCCAATTCACCTACGAGCAGTACTTC. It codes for CATGDSQFTYEQYF.

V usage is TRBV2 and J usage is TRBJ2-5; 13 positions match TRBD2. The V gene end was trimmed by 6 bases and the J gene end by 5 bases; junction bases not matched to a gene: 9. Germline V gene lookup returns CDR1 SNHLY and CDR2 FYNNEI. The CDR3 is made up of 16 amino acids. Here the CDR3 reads CASSAVPTSGRETQYF. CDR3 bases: TGTGCCAGCAGCGCCGTACCGACTAGCGGGAGGGAGACCCAGTACTTC.

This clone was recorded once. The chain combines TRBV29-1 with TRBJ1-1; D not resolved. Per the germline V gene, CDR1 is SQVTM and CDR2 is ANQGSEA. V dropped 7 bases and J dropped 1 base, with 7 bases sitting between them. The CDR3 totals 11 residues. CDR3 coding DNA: TGCAGCGCGTTCAAGAACACTGAAGCTTTCTTT. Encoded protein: CSAFKNTEAFF.